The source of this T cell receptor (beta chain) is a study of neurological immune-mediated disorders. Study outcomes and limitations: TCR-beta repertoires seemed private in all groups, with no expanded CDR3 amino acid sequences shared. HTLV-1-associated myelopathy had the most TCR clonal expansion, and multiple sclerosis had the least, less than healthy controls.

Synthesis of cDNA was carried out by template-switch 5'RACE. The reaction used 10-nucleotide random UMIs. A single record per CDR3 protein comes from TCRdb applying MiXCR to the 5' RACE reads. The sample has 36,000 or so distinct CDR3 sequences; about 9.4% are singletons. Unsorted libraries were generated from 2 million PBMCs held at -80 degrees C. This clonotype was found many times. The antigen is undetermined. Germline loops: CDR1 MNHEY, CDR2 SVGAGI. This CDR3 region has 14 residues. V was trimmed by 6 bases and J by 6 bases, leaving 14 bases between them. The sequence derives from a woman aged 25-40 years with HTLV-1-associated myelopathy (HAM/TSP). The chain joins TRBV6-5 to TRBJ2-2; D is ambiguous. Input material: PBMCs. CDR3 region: CASRMDGRSGELFF. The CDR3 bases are TGTGCCAGCAGGATGGACGGTCGGTCCGGGGAGCTGTTTTTT.